This entry lists 18 T cell receptor beta chains sequenced from one sample in a study of T cells in Graves' hyperthyroidism and ophthalmopathy. Amplification of TCR beta CDR3 regions used RNA as the template. First-round RT-PCR targeting the TCR CDR3 was performed with the HTBI primer set. TCRdb ran MiXCR on the multiplex PCR reads and lists one entry per CDR3 protein. This table holds about 270,000 distinct CDR3 sequences, roughly 20% found once. The specimen was blood. Receptors were obtained from a man younger than 40 with Graves' ophthalmopathy.

This clonotype was observed at least ten times. The chain combines TRBV18 with TRBJ2-1, with a weak D call TRBD1 (6 bases). Germline V gene lookup returns CDR1 KGHSH and CDR2 LQKENI. Trimming cost V 4 bases and J 2 bases, with 15 bases left between them. This CDR3 spans 16 amino acids. The DNA of the CDR3 is TGTGCCAGCTCACTAGGGAAGGGGGTCACCTACAATGAGCAGTTCTTC. Amino acids: CASSLGKGVTYNEQFF.

This clonotype appeared many times. In DNA form, the CDR3 reads TGTGCCTGGCATGCACCGACGGACGGAGCCGGGGAGCTGTTTTTT. This encodes CAWHAPTDGAGELFF. V gene TRBV30 combines with J gene TRBJ2-2; D remains ambiguous. The CDR3 covers 15 residues. Deletions cut 5 bases from V and 6 bases from J, with 19 bases between. Germline values: CDR1 GTSNPN, CDR2 SVGIG (reference sequence).

This clonotype was recorded at least ten times. This rearrangement joins TRBV28 to TRBJ1-2; D unresolved. The V end lost 5 bases, the J end lost 0 bases, and 16 bases lay between the germline ends. The CDR3 is 16 residues long. Germline V gene data show CDR1 as MDHEN and CDR2 as SYDVKM. The CDR3 spells CASSRNTRKTNYGYTF. CDR3 sequence (DNA): TGTGCCAGCAGTCGCAATACCAGGAAGACTAACTATGGCTACACCTTC.

Many counts were recorded for this clonotype. The chain couples TRBV3-1 to TRBJ1-2; D is unclear. Trimming stripped 0 bases from V and 4 bases from J, with 6 bases between. Germline V gene sequence: CDR1 LGHDT, CDR2 YNNKEL (reference sequence). The CDR3 has 13 amino acids. This CDR3 reads CASSQEKAYGYTF. DNA for the CDR3: TGTGCCAGCAGCCAAGAAAAGGCCTATGGCTACACCTTC. Full variable domain (outside the CDR3, taken from reference TRBV3-1 and TRBJ1-2): DTAVSQTPKYLVTQMGNDKSIKCEQNLGHDTMYWYKQDSKKFLKIMFSYNNKELIINETVPNRFSPKSPDKAHLNLHINSLELGDSAVYFCASSQEKAYGYTFGSGTRLTVV.

This clonotype was recorded many times. The chain uses TRBV5-1 and TRBJ2-3, with 7 nucleotides matching TRBD1. In germline, CDR1 is SGHRS, CDR2 YFSETQ. The CDR3 extends over 16 amino acids. V lost 4 bases, J lost 3 bases, and 11 bases stayed unmatched. The CDR3 here is CASSPNGQVGTDTQYF. The CDR3 region has the DNA TGCGCCAGCAGCCCCAATGGACAGGTGGGAACAGATACGCAGTATTTT.

This chain joins TRBV5-5 and TRBJ1-1, with TRBD1 as a possible D gene (6 bases). This CDR3 has 15 residues. V was trimmed by 5 bases and J by 1 base, leaving 15 bases between them. Germline CDR1 reads SGHKS; CDR2 reads YYEKEE (reference sequence). CDR3 loop: CASRPGGGRNTEAFF. As DNA, the CDR3 is TGTGCCAGCAGGCCTGGGGGGGGGCGGAACACTGAAGCTTTCTTT.

This clonotype was counted a few times. This rearrangement joins TRBV4-1 to TRBJ2-7; 7 nucleotides line up with TRBD1. The CDR3 is 15 amino acids. From germline, CDR1 is MGHRA and CDR2 YSYEKL. Losses at the gene ends were 0 bases for V and 11 bases for J; bases not matched to a gene: 13. The CDR3 loop reads CASSQDGSVPGQKYF. CDR3 nucleotides: TGCGCCAGCAGCCAAGATGGGTCGGTACCGGGACAGAAGTACTTC.

The chain links TRBV10-1 to TRBJ1-1; 7 nucleotides agree with TRBD1. The CDR3 consists of 13 residues. The V and J ends lost 6 bases and 8 bases, in that order; junction bases with no gene match: 9. Germline V gene data show CDR1 as WNHNN and CDR2 as SYGVQD (reference sequence). CDR3 in amino acids: CASRRDSEEEAFF. CDR3 DNA sequence: TGCGCCAGCAGAAGGGACAGCGAAGAGGAAGCTTTCTTT.

This clonotype was seen at least ten times. The V and J genes are TRBV11-2 and TRBJ1-6; D is perhaps TRBD1 (6 bases). V lost 5 bases and J 6 bases, leaving 11 bases between the germline ends. CDR1 is SGHAT, CDR2 FQNNGV, per germline. The CDR3 length is 14 residues. The CDR3 region is CASSLGGANSPLHF. The CDR3 DNA sequence: TGTGCCAGCAGCCTGGGGGGGGCTAATTCACCCCTCCACTTT.

In its sample, this clonotype was seen a few times. V usage is TRBV27 and J usage is TRBJ1-3; 9 positions match TRBD1. V dropped 0 bases and J dropped 4; count of bases not matched to a gene: 4. Germline assignment: CDR1 MNHEY and CDR2 SMNVEV (reference sequence). The CDR3 has 16 amino acids. For the CDR3, the DNA is TGTGCCAGCAGTTTATCGGGACAGGGAAAGGGAAACACCATATATTTT. Its protein is CASSLSGQGKGNTIYF.

This clonotype was counted ten times or more. The chain links TRBV28 to TRBJ2-5; D unresolved. The CDR3 loop spans 14 amino acids. V lost 5 bases to trimming and J lost 5 bases, with 15 bases between them. Germline CDR1 reads MDHEN; CDR2 reads SYDVKM. The CDR3 DNA sequence: TGTGCCAGCAGTCTGCCCACTCTGAAGGAGACCCAGTACTTC. Translation gives CASSLPTLKETQYF.

This clonotype was seen only once. The V and J genes are TRBV7-2 and TRBJ2-2, with TRBD2 matching 10 bases. CDR1 is SGHTA, CDR2 FQGNSA, per germline. Germline trimming cut 5 bases from V and 5 bases from J; bases unmatched to any gene: 8. This CDR3 contains 16 residues. The CDR3 protein is CASSPLAGVGTGELFF. CDR3 in DNA: TGTGCCAGCAGCCCCCTAGCGGGAGTTGGGACCGGGGAGCTGTTTTTT. Based on the CDR3 plus reference TRBV7-2 and TRBJ2-2, the full variable domain is GAGVSQSPSNKVTEKGKDVELRCDPISGHTALYWYRQSLGQGLEFLIYFQGNSAPDKSGLPSDRFSAERTGGSVSTLTIQRTQQEDSAVYLCASSPLAGVGTGELFFGEGSRLTVL.

V is TRBV6-1 and J is TRBJ1-1; TRBD1 might be the D (5 bases). The CDR3 covers 15 residues. V was clipped by 4 bases and J by 5 bases, with 17 bases between them. Germline V CDR1 and CDR2: MNHNS, SASEGT. The CDR3 nucleotides are TGTGCCAGCAGTGCCTCCGGGACGGCCAGGACTGAAGCTTTCTTT. Its translation is CASSASGTARTEAFF.

This clonotype was detected only a few times. The V and J genes are TRBV12-5 and TRBJ2-7; D gene unclear. The V end lost 0 bases, the J end lost 3 bases, and 3 bases lay between the germline ends. Germline V gene sequence: CDR1 LGHNT, CDR2 FRNRAP. The CDR3 is made up of 12 amino acids. The CDR3 coding sequence is TGTGCTAGTGGTTTGGTTGACTACGAGCAGTACTTC. It is translated as CASGLVDYEQYF.

This clonotype was seen more than once but under ten times. The chain joins TRBV11-3 to TRBJ2-5, with D perhaps matching TRBD1 or TRBD2 (5 bases each). This CDR3 has 14 amino acids. The V gene lost 5 bases and the J gene lost 5 bases, with 15 bases spanning the gap. Germline V gene sequence: CDR1 SGHNT, CDR2 YENEEA. As DNA, the CDR3 is TGTGCCAGCAGCACCATCGGCTGGGGGGAGACCCAGTACTTC. This codes for CASSTIGWGETQYF.

V and J are TRBV7-9 and TRBJ2-4, with TRBD1 matching 8 bases. CDR1 is SEHNR and CDR2 is FQNEAQ in the germline V gene (reference sequence). The CDR3 contains 17 residues. The V gene end was trimmed by 6 bases and the J gene end by 7 bases; junction bases not matched to a gene: 17. CDR3 coding DNA: TGTGCCAGCAGGCCTCATGCCCTTGGGAGGACAGGGAACATTCAGTACTTC. Translated: CASRPHALGRTGNIQYF.

This clonotype appeared a few times. Written as DNA, the CDR3 is TGTGCCAGCAGTGACAGGGTTTGGACTGAAGCTTTCTTT. This gives the protein CASSDRVWTEAFF. This sequence joins TRBV6-1 and TRBJ1-1; tentatively, D is TRBD1 (5 bases). V shed 3 bases and J shed 5 bases, with 10 bases lying between them. The CDR3 is 13 amino acids. CDR1 is MNHNS, CDR2 SASEGT, per germline.

This clonotype was observed many times. This chain connects TRBV7-8 to TRBJ2-1; D not certain. Trimming pared 8 bases from V and 5 bases from J, leaving 25 bases between. The germline CDR1 and CDR2 sequences are SGHVS and FQNEAQ. The CDR3 is made up of 17 amino acids. DNA of the CDR3: TGTGCCAGCCATTCCTTACCGGATCTAGAAGGCGACAATGAGCAGTTCTTC. Its protein product is CASHSLPDLEGDNEQFF.